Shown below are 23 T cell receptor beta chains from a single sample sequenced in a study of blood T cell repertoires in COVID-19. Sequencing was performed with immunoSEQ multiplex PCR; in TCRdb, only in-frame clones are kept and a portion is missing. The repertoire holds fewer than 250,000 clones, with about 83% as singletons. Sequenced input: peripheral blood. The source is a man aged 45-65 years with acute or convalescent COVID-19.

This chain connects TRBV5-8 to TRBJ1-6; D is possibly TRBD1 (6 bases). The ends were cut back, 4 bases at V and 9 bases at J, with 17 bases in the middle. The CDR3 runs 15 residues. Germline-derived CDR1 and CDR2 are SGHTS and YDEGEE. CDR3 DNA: TGTGCCAGCAGCGCACAGGGTGACCGAAGTTCACCCCTCCACTTT. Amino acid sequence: CASSAQGDRSSPLHF.

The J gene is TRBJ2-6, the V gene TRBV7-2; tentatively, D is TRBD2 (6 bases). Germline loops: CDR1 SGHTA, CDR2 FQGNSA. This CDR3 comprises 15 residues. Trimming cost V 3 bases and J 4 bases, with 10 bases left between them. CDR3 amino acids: CASSLEGAGANVLTF. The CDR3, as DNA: TGTGCCAGCAGCTTGGAGGGCGCGGGGGCCAACGTCCTGACTTTC.

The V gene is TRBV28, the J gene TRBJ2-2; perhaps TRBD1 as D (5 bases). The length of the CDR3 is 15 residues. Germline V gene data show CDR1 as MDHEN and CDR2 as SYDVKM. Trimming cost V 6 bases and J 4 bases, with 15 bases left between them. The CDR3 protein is CASSLTTVITGELFF. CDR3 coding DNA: TGTGCCAGCAGCCTTACGACAGTCATCACCGGGGAGCTGTTTTTT. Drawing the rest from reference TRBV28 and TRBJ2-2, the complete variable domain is DVKVTQSSRYLVKRTGEKVFLECVQDMDHENMFWYRQDPGLGLRLIYFSYDVKMKEKGDIPEGYSVSREKKERFSLILESASTNQTSMYLCASSLTTVITGELFFGEGSRLTVL.

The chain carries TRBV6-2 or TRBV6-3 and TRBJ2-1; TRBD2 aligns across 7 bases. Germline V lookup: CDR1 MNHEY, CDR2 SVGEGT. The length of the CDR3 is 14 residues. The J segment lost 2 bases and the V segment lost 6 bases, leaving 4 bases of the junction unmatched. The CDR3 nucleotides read TGTGCCAGCAGCCCCGGGACTACCTACAATGAGCAGTTCTTC. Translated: CASSPGTTYNEQFF.

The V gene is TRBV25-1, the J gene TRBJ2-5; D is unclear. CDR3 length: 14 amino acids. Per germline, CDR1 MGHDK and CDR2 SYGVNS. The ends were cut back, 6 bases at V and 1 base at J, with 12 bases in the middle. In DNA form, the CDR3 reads TGTGCCAGCAGGCCAAAGAGCACCCAAGAGACCCAGTACTTC. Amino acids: CASRPKSTQETQYF.

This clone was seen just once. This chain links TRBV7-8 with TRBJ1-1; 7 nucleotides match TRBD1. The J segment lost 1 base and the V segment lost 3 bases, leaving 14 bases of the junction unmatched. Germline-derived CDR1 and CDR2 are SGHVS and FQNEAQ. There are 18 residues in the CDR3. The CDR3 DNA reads TGTGCCAGCAGCTTCCTTCGACAGGGTCGGCCTAAGAACACTGAAGCTTTCTTT. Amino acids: CASSFLRQGRPKNTEAFF. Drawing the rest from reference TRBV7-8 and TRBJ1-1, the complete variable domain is GAGVSQSPRYKVAKRGQDVALRCDPISGHVSLFWYQQALGQGPEFLTYFQNEAQLDKSGLPSDRFFAERPEGSVSTLKIQRTQQEDSAVYLCASSFLRQGRPKNTEAFFGQGTRLTVV.

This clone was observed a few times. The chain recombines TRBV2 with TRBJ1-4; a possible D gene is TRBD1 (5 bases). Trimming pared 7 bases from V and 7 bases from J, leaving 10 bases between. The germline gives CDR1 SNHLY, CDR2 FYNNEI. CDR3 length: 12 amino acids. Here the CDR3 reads CASTTDSEKLFF. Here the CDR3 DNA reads TGTGCCAGCACTACCGACAGTGAAAAACTGTTTTTT. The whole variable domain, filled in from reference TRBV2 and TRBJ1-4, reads EPEVTQTPSHQVTQMGQEVILRCVPISNHLYFYWYRQILGQKVEFLVSFYNNEISEKSEIFDDQFSVERPDGSNFTLKIRSTKLEDSAMYFCASTTDSEKLFFGSGTQLSVL.

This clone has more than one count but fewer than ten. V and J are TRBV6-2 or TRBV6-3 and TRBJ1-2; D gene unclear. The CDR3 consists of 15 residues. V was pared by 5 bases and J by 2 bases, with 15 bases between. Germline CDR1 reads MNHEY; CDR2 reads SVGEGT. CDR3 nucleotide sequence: TGTGCCAGCAGTACCCCCCCGGGGTGGAACTATGGCTACACCTTC. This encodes CASSTPPGWNYGYTF.

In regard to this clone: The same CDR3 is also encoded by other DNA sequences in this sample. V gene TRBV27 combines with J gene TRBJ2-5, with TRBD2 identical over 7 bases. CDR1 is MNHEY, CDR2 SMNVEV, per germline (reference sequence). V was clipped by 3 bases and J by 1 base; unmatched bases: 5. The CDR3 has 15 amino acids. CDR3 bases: TGTGCCAGCAGTTTGGGCGGGGGACTCCAAGAGACCCAGTACTTC. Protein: CASSLGGGLQETQYF.

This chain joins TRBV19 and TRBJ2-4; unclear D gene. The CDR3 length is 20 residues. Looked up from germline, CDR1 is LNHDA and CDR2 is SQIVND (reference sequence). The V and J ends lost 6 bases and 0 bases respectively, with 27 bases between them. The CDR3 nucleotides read TGTGCCAGTAGCAACAACCACCCTCTTGACACGTTTTTAGCCAAAAACATTCAGTACTTC. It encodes CASSNNHPLDTFLAKNIQYF.

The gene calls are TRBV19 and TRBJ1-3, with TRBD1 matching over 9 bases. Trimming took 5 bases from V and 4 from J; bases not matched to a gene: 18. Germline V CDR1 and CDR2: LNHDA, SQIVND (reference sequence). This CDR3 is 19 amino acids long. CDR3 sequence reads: CASSPSPGQGFSSGNTIYF. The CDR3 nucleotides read TGTGCCAGTAGTCCCTCTCCGGGACAGGGATTCTCATCCGGAAACACCATATATTTT.

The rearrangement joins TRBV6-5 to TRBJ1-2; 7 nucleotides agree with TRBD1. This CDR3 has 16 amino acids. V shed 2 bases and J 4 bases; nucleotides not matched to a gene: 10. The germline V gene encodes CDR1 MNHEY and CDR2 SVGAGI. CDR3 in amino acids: CASSYDTGTEIYGYTF. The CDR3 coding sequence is TGTGCCAGCAGTTACGACACCGGGACAGAGATCTATGGCTACACCTTC.

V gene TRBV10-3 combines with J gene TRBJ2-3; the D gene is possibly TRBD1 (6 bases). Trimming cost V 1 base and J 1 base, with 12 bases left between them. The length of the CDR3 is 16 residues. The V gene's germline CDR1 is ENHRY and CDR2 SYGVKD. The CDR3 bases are TGTGCCATCAGTGAGTATGGCAGGGGCGGCACAGATACGCAGTATTTT. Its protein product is CAISEYGRGGTDTQYF.

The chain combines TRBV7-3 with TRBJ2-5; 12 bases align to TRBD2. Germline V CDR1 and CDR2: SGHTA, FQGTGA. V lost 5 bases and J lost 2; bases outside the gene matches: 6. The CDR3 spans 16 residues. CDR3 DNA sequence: TGTGCCAGCAGCAAGCGGACTAGCGGGGAGCAAGAGACCCAGTACTTC. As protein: CASSKRTSGEQETQYF.

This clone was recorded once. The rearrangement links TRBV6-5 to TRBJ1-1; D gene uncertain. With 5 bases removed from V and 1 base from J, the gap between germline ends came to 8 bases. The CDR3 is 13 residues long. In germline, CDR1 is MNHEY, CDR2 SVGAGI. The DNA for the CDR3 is TGTGCCAGCAGTCCCCTTCCGAACACTGAAGCTTTCTTT. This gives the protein CASSPLPNTEAFF.

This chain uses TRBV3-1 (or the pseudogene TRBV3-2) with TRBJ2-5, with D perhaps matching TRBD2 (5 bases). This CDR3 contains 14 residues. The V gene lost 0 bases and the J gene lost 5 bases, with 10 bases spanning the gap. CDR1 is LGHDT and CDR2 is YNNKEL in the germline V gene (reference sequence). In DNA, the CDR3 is TGTGCCAGCAGCCAAGAGGGAGACATGGAGACCCAGTACTTC. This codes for CASSQEGDMETQYF.

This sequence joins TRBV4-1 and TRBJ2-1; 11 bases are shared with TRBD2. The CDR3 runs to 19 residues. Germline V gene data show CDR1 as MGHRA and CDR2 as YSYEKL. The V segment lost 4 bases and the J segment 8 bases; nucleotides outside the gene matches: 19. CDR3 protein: CASSPIFPSSGRAGYEQFF. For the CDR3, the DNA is TGCGCCAGCAGCCCTATATTCCCCAGTAGCGGGAGGGCGGGATATGAGCAGTTCTTC.

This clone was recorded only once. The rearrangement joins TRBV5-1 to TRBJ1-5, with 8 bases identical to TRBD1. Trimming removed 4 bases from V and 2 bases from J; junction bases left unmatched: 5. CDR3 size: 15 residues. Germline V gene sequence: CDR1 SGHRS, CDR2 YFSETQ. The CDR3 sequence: CASSKTGAGNQPQHF. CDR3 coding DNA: TGCGCCAGCAGCAAGACAGGGGCGGGCAATCAGCCCCAGCATTTT.

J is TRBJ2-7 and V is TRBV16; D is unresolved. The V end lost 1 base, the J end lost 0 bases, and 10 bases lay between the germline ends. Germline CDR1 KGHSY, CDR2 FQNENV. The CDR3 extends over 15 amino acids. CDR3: CASSQFSSSSYEQYF. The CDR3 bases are TGTGCCAGCAGCCAATTCTCCTCGAGCTCCTACGAGCAGTACTTC.

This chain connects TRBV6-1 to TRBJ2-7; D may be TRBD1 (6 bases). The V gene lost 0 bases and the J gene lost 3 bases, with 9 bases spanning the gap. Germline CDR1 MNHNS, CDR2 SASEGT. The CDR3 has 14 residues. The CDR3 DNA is TGTGCCAGCAGTGAAGCAGGGGGTCTCTACGAGCAGTACTTC. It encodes CASSEAGGLYEQYF.

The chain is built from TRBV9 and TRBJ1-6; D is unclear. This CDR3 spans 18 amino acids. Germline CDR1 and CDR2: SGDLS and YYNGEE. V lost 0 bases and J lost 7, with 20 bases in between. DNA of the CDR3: TGTGCCAGCAGCGTAGTCACGGGAGAGGTTGTCGGGAATTCACCCCTCCACTTT. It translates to CASSVVTGEVVGNSPLHF.

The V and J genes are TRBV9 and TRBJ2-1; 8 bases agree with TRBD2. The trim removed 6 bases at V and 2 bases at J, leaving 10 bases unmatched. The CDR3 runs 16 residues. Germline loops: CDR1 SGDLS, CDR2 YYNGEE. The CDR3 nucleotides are TGTGCCAGCACCTCAGGGAGCGGGAGCACCTACAATGAGCAGTTCTTC. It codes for CASTSGSGSTYNEQFF.

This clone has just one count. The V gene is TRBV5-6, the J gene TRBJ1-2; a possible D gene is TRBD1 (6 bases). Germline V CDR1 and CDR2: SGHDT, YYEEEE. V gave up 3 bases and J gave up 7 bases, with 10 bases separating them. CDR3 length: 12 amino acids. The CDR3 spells CASSSGAAGYTF. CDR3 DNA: TGTGCCAGCAGCTCAGGGGCTGCTGGCTACACCTTC.